The sequence of this T cell receptor beta chain was determined in a study of T cell responses to AZD1222 COVID-19 vaccine. Study-level findings and limits: It was only a handful of AZD1222 recipients who were seropositive at baseline.

Losses at the gene ends were 3 bases for V and 2 bases for J; bases not matched to a gene: 5. The CDR3 totals 16 residues. Germline values: CDR1 SGHRS, CDR2 YFSETQ. Using immunoSEQ multiplex PCR, the repertoire was profiled, and TCRdb retains in-frame clones only, with some absent. The table lists 70,000 to 100,000 clones, around nine tenths of them singletons, with around 2.9% in the top ten. Pooling was applied to second doses at about 4 or about 12 weeks. A remark on this clone: Its antigen is as yet unknown.

This receptor was taken from an adult who received the AZD1222 COVID-19 vaccine. Sequenced material: peripheral blood, taken 28 days after the second AZD1222 dose. This chain joins TRBV5-1 and TRBJ1-4, with 9 bases that match TRBD1. DNA of the CDR3: TGCGCCAGCAGCTGGGACAGGGTAACTACTAATGAAAAACTGTTTTTT. Translating gives CASSWDRVTTNEKLFF.